This entry features one T cell receptor (beta chain) sequence. What it binds is not known. These data belong to a study of OX40 agonist ivuxolimab in advanced cancers. The CDR3 is made up of 11 amino acids. Germline lookup yields CDR1 KGHSH and CDR2 LQKENI. V was clipped by 10 bases and J by 4 bases, with 10 bases between them. Study-level findings and limits: Also present in some nonresponders was a low level of normalized T-cell clonal expansion.

The data were produced by immunoSEQ multiplex PCR, yet TCRdb's version contains in-frame clones alone and is incomplete. The profile shows some 50,000 clones, 75% to 90% of them singletons. The genes are TRBV18 and TRBJ1-1; D remains ambiguous. The TCR originated in an adult with an advanced solid tumor such as melanoma, head and neck, liver or kidney cancer. Here the sequenced sample was CD4+ or CD8+ T cells sorted from blood, taken in a trial of the OX40 agonist ivuxolimab. This chain's CDR3 is CATASGTEAFF. The CDR3 nucleotides read TGTGCCACCGCCTCGGGCACTGAAGCTTTCTTT.